Listed below are T cell receptor beta chains from one sample, sequenced in a study of T cells in localized non-small cell lung cancer. Assay used: immunoSEQ multiplex PCR; TCRdb lists only in-frame clones, some missing. The data show more than 15,000 clones, with roughly 90% seen just once and more than 3% held by the top ten. The source was peripheral blood, collected before any cancer treatment. Source of these receptors: a male donor older than 55 with stage II squamous cell lung carcinoma. CDR3s include the opening cysteine and the closing phenylalanine or tryptophan. The D gene is left open where the match is weak. Size is stated for part of the rows, as once, few or many counts, or as a class when the clone is expanded.

V gene	J gene	D gene	clone size	CDR3 DNA	CDR3 protein
TRBV5-1	TRBJ2-7	-	-	TGCGCCAGCAGCTTGGAGGCAGGGTGGGACGAGCAGTACTTC	CASSLEAGWDEQYF
TRBV7-9	TRBJ2-2	TRBD1	-	TGTGCCAGCAGACCAACCGGGACAGGGGACACCGGGGAGCTGTTTTTT	CASRPTGTGDTGELFF
TRBV9	TRBJ2-3	TRBD2	-	TGTGCCAGCAGCGTCCTAGCGGGAGGGACAGATACGCAGTATTTT	CASSVLAGGTDTQYF
TRBV5-1	TRBJ1-4	-	-	TGCGCCAGCACTGGGGCTAATGAAAAACTGTTTTTT	CASTGANEKLFF
TRBV29-1	TRBJ2-5	TRBD2	once	TGCAGCGTTGGGGAGGGAGGGGGACTAGTCGGAGAGACCCAGTACTTC	CSVGEGGGLVGETQYF
TRBV5-6	TRBJ1-2	-	-	TGTGCCAGCAGCTTAGAGGAAGGGTATGGCTACACCTTC	CASSLEEGYGYTF
TRBV27	TRBJ2-1	-	-	TGTGCCAGCAGTTTGGACAATGAGCAGTTCTTC	CASSLDNEQFF
TRBV7-9	TRBJ2-1	TRBD2	-	TGTGCCAGCAGCTCGACTAGCTGGAGCAATGAGCAGTTCTTC	CASSSTSWSNEQFF
TRBV2	TRBJ2-3	-	-	TGTGCCAGCAGTGCCCTTCGTTTAGATACGCAGTATTTT	CASSALRLDTQYF
TRBV27	TRBJ2-6	-	-	TGTGCCAGCAGTTTATGGGCGTTGGGAATCCCTGGGGCCAACGTCCTGACTTTC	CASSLWALGIPGANVLTF
TRBV19	TRBJ2-1	-	-	TGTGCCAGTAGTCTAAGTCCCTACAATGAGCAGTTCTTC	CASSLSPYNEQFF
TRBV6-5	TRBJ1-5	-	few	TGTGCCACGGGGGGGGGCAGGCAGCCCCAGCATTTT	CATGGGRQPQHF
TRBV7-9	TRBJ2-2	TRBD1	-	TGTGCCAGCAGCACTGGGACAGGGAGGCGGAACACCGGGGAGCTGTTTTTT	CASSTGTGRRNTGELFF
TRBV4-1	TRBJ1-2	TRBD1	-	TGCGCCAGCAGCCAAGGAGGGGGCTTAGGCTACACCTTC	CASSQGGGLGYTF
TRBV28	TRBJ2-7	-	-	TGTGCCAGCAGCCGCTGGGAAGGGGGGTTTTCCTACGAGCAGTACTTC	CASSRWEGGFSYEQYF
TRBV5-1	TRBJ2-5	-	-	TGCGCCAGCAGCTTGGCGGGGAGGGGGACTGAAACAATGGAGACCCAGTACTTC	CASSLAGRGTETMETQYF
TRBV5-1	TRBJ1-5	-	-	TGCGCCAGCAGCTTAGAGGGGCTCAATCAGCCCCAGCATTTT	CASSLEGLNQPQHF
TRBV9	TRBJ2-3	-	-	TGTGCCAGCAGCGGGACCAGGAGAGATACGCAGTATTTT	CASSGTRRDTQYF
TRBV5-1	TRBJ1-5	TRBD1	-	TGCGCCAGCAGCTTGGATCAGGGGGTTCAGCCCCAGCATTTT	CASSLDQGVQPQHF
TRBV6-5	TRBJ2-1	-	-	TGTGCCAGCAGTTACCAGGGATCACCGGTCTTC	CASSYQGSPVF
TRBV10-1	TRBJ2-3	-	-	TGCGCCAGCAGTGAGTCGGGAGTAGGGGCGACGGATACGCAGTATTTT	CASSESGVGATDTQYF
TRBV9	TRBJ2-7	-	-	TGTGCCAGCAGTTCGAACCCCTACGAGCAGTACTTC	CASSSNPYEQYF
TRBV5-1	TRBJ1-5	-	-	TGCGCCAGCAGCTTCGACGGAGGCAATCAGCCCCAGCATTTT	CASSFDGGNQPQHF
TRBV28	TRBJ1-4	-	-	TGTGCCAGCAGTTTACAGACAGGCTGGAATGAAAAACTGTTTTTT	CASSLQTGWNEKLFF
TRBV15	TRBJ1-2	-	-	TGTGCCACCAGCAGAGTCAAGGGGGAGATCTATGGCTACACCTTC	CATSRVKGEIYGYTF
TRBV6-1	TRBJ1-2	TRBD1	-	TGTGCCAGCAGTGAAGCCTTGCAGGGGGCTCAAGGTGGCTACACCTTC	CASSEALQGAQGGYTF
TRBV7-8	TRBJ2-2	-	few	TGTGCCAGCAGCTCCTACAGGGACACCGGGGAGCTGTTTTTT	CASSSYRDTGELFF
TRBV28	TRBJ1-1	-	-	TGTGCCAGCAGAACGGGCCGTGAAGCTTTCTTT	CASRTGREAFF
TRBV10-3	TRBJ1-4	-	-	TGTGCCATCAGTCAGGGGCCAACTAATGAAAAACTGTTTTTT	CAISQGPTNEKLFF
TRBV2	TRBJ1-2	TRBD1	-	TGTGCCAGCAGTGAAGTAGGGGGCGCGGAAGGCTACACCTTC	CASSEVGGAEGYTF
TRBV6-1	TRBJ2-1	-	once	TGTGCCAGCAACCTCATGGCTATCAAAGGCAATGAGCAGTTCTTC	CASNLMAIKGNEQFF
TRBV30	TRBJ2-7	-	-	TGTGCCTGGAGACTAGGTGGCGGCCCCTACGAGCAGTACTTC	CAWRLGGGPYEQYF
TRBV2	TRBJ1-2	-	few	TGTGCCAGCAGCCCCAGGGAAATCGGGGGCTACACCTTC	CASSPREIGGYTF
TRBV30	TRBJ2-5	-	-	TGTGCCTGGAGTGGGGTCGGTGGGGAGACCCAGTACTTC	CAWSGVGGETQYF
TRBV9	TRBJ2-1	TRBD2	-	TGTGCCAGCAGCGTGGGCATACTAGCGGCCAAGGACGAGCAGTTCTTC	CASSVGILAAKDEQFF
TRBV2	TRBJ2-6	-	-	TGTGCCAGCAGGGTTACAGGAGCTGGGGCCAACGTCCTGACTTTC	CASRVTGAGANVLTF
TRBV14	TRBJ2-7	TRBD2	-	TGTGCCAGCAGCCCGGGGACTAGCGGGAGCGAGCAGTACTTC	CASSPGTSGSEQYF
TRBV10-2	TRBJ2-3	TRBD2	-	TGCGCCAGCAGTGAGGACGCCGGGACTAGCGGGAGTAGAAGAAAAGATACGCAGTATTTT	CASSEDAGTSGSRRKDTQYF
TRBV10-3	TRBJ1-2	-	once	TGTGCCATCAGGACGGGGACCACCTATGGCTACACCTTC	CAIRTGTTYGYTF
TRBV9	TRBJ2-3	-	-	TGTGCCAGCTTCCCGGGGCCAGGGGCTAGGGAGGATACGCAGTATTTT	CASFPGPGAREDTQYF
TRBV19	TRBJ2-1	TRBD2	-	TGTGCCAGTAGTTATCAGCGGGACTACAATGAGCAGTTCTTC	CASSYQRDYNEQFF
TRBV5-4	TRBJ2-7	-	-	TGTGCCAGCAGCTTATACGTCTCATCCTACGAGCAGTACTTC	CASSLYVSSYEQYF
TRBV15	TRBJ2-2	-	-	TGTGCCACCAGCAGAGAAAGGGCCGGGGAGCTGTTTTTT	CATSRERAGELFF
TRBV2	TRBJ1-1	-	-	TGTGCCAGCAGTGAACTTGAGAACACTGAAGCTTTCTTT	CASSELENTEAFF
TRBV2	TRBJ1-2	-	-	TGTGCCAGGGCTACAGTGAACTATGGCTACACCTTC	CARATVNYGYTF
TRBV4-2	TRBJ1-1	TRBD1	-	TGTGCCAGCAGCCAAAACAGGGGGATTGGGGAAGCTTTCTTT	CASSQNRGIGEAFF
TRBV2	TRBJ2-1	TRBD2	-	TGTGCCAGCAGCGAACTAGCGTATGAGCAGTTCTTC	CASSELAYEQFF
TRBV30	TRBJ2-7	TRBD1	-	TGTGCCTGGAGTGGGAACAGGGGGCGGGATTCCTACGAGCAGTACTTC	CAWSGNRGRDSYEQYF
TRBV14	TRBJ2-7	-	once	TGTGCCAGCAGCCACCCAGGCGGCGGAAGGGTCGGCTCCGAGCAGTACTTC	CASSHPGGGRVGSEQYF
TRBV7-7	TRBJ2-7	-	-	TGTGCCAGCAGTCCTTTCCCATCCCTGGGTGGTACCTACGAGCAGTACTTC	CASSPFPSLGGTYEQYF
TRBV2	TRBJ1-1	-	-	TGTGCCAGCAGTGCCGGGACGGTCACTGAAGCTTTCTTT	CASSAGTVTEAFF
TRBV11-2	TRBJ2-7	-	once	TGTGCCAGCAGCTTGGCCTACGAGCAGTACTTC	CASSLAYEQYF
TRBV2	TRBJ2-6	-	-	TGTGCCAGCAGTGTCTCTAGAACTGGGGCCAACGTCCTGACTTTC	CASSVSRTGANVLTF